This is a list of T cell receptor beta chains from one sample in a study of T cell responses to AZD1222 COVID-19 vaccine. Produced via immunoSEQ multiplex PCR; TCRdb's table is partial and in-frame only. The sample carries about 150,000 clones, approximately 90% recorded once. This material consisted of peripheral blood, taken on day 0 of AZD1222 vaccination. Source of these receptors: an adult in good health. The CDR3 runs from the conserved cysteine through the conserved F or W. Each record gives: J gene, D gene, V gene, clone size, CDR3 DNA, CDR3 protein. The D gene is left open where the match is weak. The size field is filled for only some rows; it gives once, few, many or a size class.

>TRBJ1-3|TRBD1|TRBV6-5|-
TGTGCCAGCAGGGACAGGGGGGACACCATATATTTT
CASRDRGDTIYF
>TRBJ1-1|-|TRBV18|-
TGTGCCAGCTCACCATCGAGGGGTGAAGCTTTCTTT
CASSPSRGEAFF
>TRBJ1-4|-|TRBV7-9|-
TGTGCCAGCAGCCATTTACAGGGTGAACTGTTTTTT
CASSHLQGELFF
>TRBJ2-7|TRBD1|TRBV7-2|-
TGTGCCAGCAGCCCCGGGACAGGGGGCTCCTACGAGCAGTACTTC
CASSPGTGGSYEQYF
>TRBJ1-3|-|TRBV5-1|-
TGCGCCAGCAGCTCCAGTTTGAGCTCTGGAAACACCATATATTTT
CASSSSLSSGNTIYF
>TRBJ1-2|-|TRBV4-2|-
TGTGCCAGCAGTGATGTGGGGGAAAACTATGGCTACACCTTC
CASSDVGENYGYTF
>TRBJ1-5|-|TRBV4-1|-
TGCGCCAGCAGCCAAGTTCAGTTCCTAACAAGCAATCAGCCCCAGCATTTT
CASSQVQFLTSNQPQHF
>TRBJ2-2|-|TRBV6-5|-
TGTGCCAGCAGTTACTCGACAGGCAGGGTGGCCGGGGAGCTGTTTTTT
CASSYSTGRVAGELFF
>TRBJ1-2|-|TRBV6-5|-
TGTGCCAGCAGTTACTCGACGGTCAGCCGGGCTATGAGCTACACCTTC
CASSYSTVSRAMSYTF
>TRBJ2-4|-|TRBV6-1|-
TGTGCCAGCAGTGAAGACAGGGCGAACCCGAAAAACATTCAGTACTTC
CASSEDRANPKNIQYF
>TRBJ2-3|-|TRBV5-1|-
TGCGCCAGCAGCTTGGAAGGGAATCGGGAAGATACGCAGTATTTT
CASSLEGNREDTQYF
>TRBJ2-7|TRBD1|TRBV19|once
TGTGCCAGTAGGAGGACAGGGTGGCCCTACGAGCAGTACTTC
CASRRTGWPYEQYF
>TRBJ2-7|-|TRBV29-1|-
TGCAGCGTTGACGGTCCGGGGGACTACGAGCAGTACTTC
CSVDGPGDYEQYF